This is a list of T cell receptor beta chains from one sample in a study of blood T cell repertoires in COVID-19. Some clones are missing from TCRdb's copy, which holds only in-frame ones; the method was immunoSEQ multiplex PCR. The table records 450,000 or so clones, approximately 90% of them present only once. The sequenced material came from peripheral blood. The receptors come from a young man with COVID-19, enrolled during active disease. Each CDR3 is given with its conserved first and last residue. The order of the fields is J gene, V gene, CDR3 protein.

TRBJ2-1,TRBV9,CASSVGSNEQFF
TRBJ1-2,TRBV18,CASSPPGRTGGLGYTF
TRBJ2-1,TRBV29-1,CSVSPRLARDNEQFF
TRBJ2-2,TRBV6-5,CASSLDRVSGELFF
TRBJ2-3,TRBV11-2,CASSMDRVAQYF
TRBJ1-1,TRBV15,CATSSRDRGSTEAFF
TRBJ1-2,TRBV7-9,CASSRDGGLGGYTF
TRBJ1-6,TRBV5-1,CASSLGDSNSPLHF
TRBJ2-2,TRBV5-6,CAVRTGVTGELFF
TRBJ2-7,TRBV19,CASSAAGTPVEQYF
TRBJ2-7,TRBV19,CASSMGQGDEQYF
TRBJ1-4,TRBV5-8,CASSSQGTEKLFF
TRBJ2-1,TRBV19,CASSRSSGGSLNEQFF
TRBJ2-7,TRBV6-5,CASGGGVYEQYF
TRBJ2-7,TRBV4-1,CASSQGDRNGRILYEQYF
TRBJ1-1,TRBV10-3,CAVMGGNTEAFF
TRBJ2-5,TRBV3-1/TRBV3-2,CASSHSGGQRGAGETQYF
TRBJ2-7,TRBV19,CASSIDPGTDSTGQYF
TRBJ2-2,TRBV3-1/TRBV3-2,CASSQGGLAGLVGELFF
TRBJ1-1,TRBV25-1,CASSPGTGSTEAFF
TRBJ2-1,TRBV24-1,CATSDWPGAEQFF
TRBJ2-7,TRBV10-3,CAISEPTRATTYEQYF
TRBJ2-7,TRBV27,CASSSPLRSSYEQYF
TRBJ1-5,TRBV6-5,CATSRQGSNQPQHF
TRBJ2-1,TRBV6-2/TRBV6-3,CASSQLAGPYNEQFF
TRBJ1-2,TRBV7-8,CASSSGQGQDGYTF
TRBJ1-3,TRBV27,CASSITRATGNTIYF
TRBJ1-1,TRBV19,CASSTREPGQPNTEAFF
TRBJ2-2,TRBV19,CASRGRRTSGLPNTGELFF
TRBJ1-5,TRBV19,CASGRARGRPQHF
TRBJ2-7,TRBV12-3/TRBV12-4,CASSSRLYEQYF
TRBJ2-1,TRBV5-4,CASSSPSSGPPNEQFF
TRBJ2-2,TRBV7-8,CASNIAAGAPGELFF
TRBJ2-3,TRBV7-2,CASSPGQGRGTDTQYF
TRBJ2-5,TRBV27,CASSLDKQGTQYF
TRBJ1-1,TRBV19,CASLPQDRDVAFF
TRBJ1-5,TRBV19,CAGAATHDYQPQHF
TRBJ2-7,TRBV5-1,CASSRGTSGSQGPYEQYF
TRBJ2-7,TRBV7-9,CASSSTGGSGEQYF
TRBJ2-3,TRBV7-9,CASSRRGTGVFWRTDTQYF
TRBJ2-6,TRBV5-8,CASSRGGVLTF
TRBJ2-1,TRBV14,CANSLRRGINNEQFF
TRBJ2-7,TRBV2,CASSDQGTAYEQYF
TRBJ2-5,TRBV18,CASSRGQGWETQYF
TRBJ1-2,TRBV7-9,CASSHPGGTKNGYTF
TRBJ1-1,TRBV3-1/TRBV3-2,CASSPEGQQGNTEAFF
TRBJ2-7,TRBV4-1,CASSQHFSYEQYF
TRBJ2-1,TRBV5-8,CASSLFRGTRKSNEQFF
TRBJ1-6,TRBV30,CAWSGQDNSPLHF